These 19 T cell receptor beta chains share one sample of origin, sequenced in a study of T cell responses to AZD1222 COVID-19 vaccine. Sequencing used immunoSEQ multiplex PCR; TCRdb keeps in-frame clones, though not all of them. The sample includes about 110,000 clones, 86% of them seen just once. The sample was peripheral blood, taken on day 0 of AZD1222 vaccination. All receptors derive from an adult in good health.

The chain has TRBV14 and TRBJ1-2; D is unresolved. V was pared by 0 bases and J by 6 bases, with 14 bases between. This CDR3 has 15 residues. Per the germline V gene, CDR1 is SGHDN and CDR2 is FVKESK. The CDR3 DNA follows: TGTGCCAGCAGCCAAGAGGGTAGGGCGCGGGATGGCTACACCTTC. Amino acids: CASSQEGRARDGYTF.

The CDR3 region is CASKSFGQGKFYHQPQHF. The CDR3, as DNA: TGTGCCAGTAAGTCGTTCGGACAGGGTAAGTTCTATCATCAGCCCCAGCATTTT. The chain is built from TRBV28 and TRBJ1-5; 8 bases match TRBD1. V lost 9 bases, J lost 5 bases, and 21 bases stayed unmatched. This CDR3 has 18 amino acids. Germline V gene sequence: CDR1 MDHEN, CDR2 SYDVKM.

V is TRBV7-2 and J is TRBJ2-2; 10 positions match TRBD1. The CDR3 runs to 15 residues. The V segment lost 2 bases and the J segment 5 bases; nucleotides outside the gene matches: 2. The germline gives CDR1 SGHTA, CDR2 FQGNSA. Here the CDR3 DNA reads TGTGCCAGCAGCTTAAGGGGACAGGGGACCGGGGAGCTGTTTTTT. Its protein product is CASSLRGQGTGELFF.

The gene calls are TRBV25-1 and TRBJ2-2; TRBD2 is a possible D gene (6 bases). Germline V gene lookup returns CDR1 MGHDK and CDR2 SYGVNS. Trimming pared 8 bases from V and 0 bases from J, leaving 16 bases between. The CDR3 contains 16 residues. In DNA, the CDR3 is TGTGCCAGCTCAACGGAACGGGGGACGAACACCGGGGAGCTGTTTTTT. Its protein product is CASSTERGTNTGELFF. The complete variable domain, with remaining parts taken from reference TRBV25-1 and TRBJ2-2, reads EADIYQTPRYLVIGTGKKITLECSQTMGHDKMYWYQQDPGMELHLIHYSYGVNSTEKGDLSSESTVSRIRTEHFPLTLESARPSHTSQYLCASSTERGTNTGELFFGEGSRLTVL.

The V and J genes are TRBV10-3 and TRBJ1-1, with D possibly matching TRBD1 (5 bases). The V gene's germline CDR1 is ENHRY and CDR2 SYGVKD. This CDR3 is built from 14 residues. V was pared by 6 bases and J by 5 bases, with 16 bases between. The CDR3 sequence: CAIRAEGERTEAFF. Here the CDR3 DNA reads TGTGCCATCAGGGCCGAAGGGGAGCGGACTGAAGCTTTCTTT.

V and J are TRBV7-7 and TRBJ2-7; 9 nucleotides match TRBD1. From germline, CDR1 is SSHAT and CDR2 FNYEAQ (reference sequence). This CDR3 is 14 amino acids long. Losses at the gene ends were 5 bases for V and 6 bases for J; bases not matched to a gene: 8. The CDR3 DNA reads TGTGCCAGCAGCCGCCGGGGACAGGGCTCCGAGCAGTACTTC. This translates into CASSRRGQGSEQYF.

This rearrangement joins TRBV28 to TRBJ2-1; maybe TRBD1 (6 bases). Germline V gene lookup returns CDR1 MDHEN and CDR2 SYDVKM. Trimming shortened V by 3 bases and J by 5 bases, and 11 bases separated the two germline ends. CDR3 length equals 14 residues. The CDR3 reads CASSFTGLDNEQFF. In nucleotides, the CDR3 is TGTGCCAGCAGTTTTACAGGGTTAGACAATGAGCAGTTCTTC.

The chain employs TRBV4-3 and TRBJ1-2; D possibly corresponds to TRBD1 (5 bases). The V gene lost 0 bases and the J gene lost 11 bases, with 13 bases spanning the gap. The germline V gene has CDR1 LGHNA and CDR2 YSLEER. The CDR3 contains 13 residues. CDR3 region: CASSQDGAAGYTF. The CDR3 nucleotides read TGCGCCAGCAGCCAAGATGGGGCGGCCGGTTACACCTTC.

The J gene is TRBJ1-1, the V gene TRBV28; tentatively, D is TRBD1 (6 bases). Germline V CDR1 and CDR2: MDHEN, SYDVKM. The CDR3 covers 15 residues. V lost 8 bases, J lost 4 bases, and 20 bases lay in between. CDR3 in DNA: TGTGCCAGCTATGCGGGACAATTTTCCGGCACTGAAGCTTTCTTT. This gives the protein CASYAGQFSGTEAFF.

The J gene is TRBJ1-1, the V gene TRBV7-2, with TRBD1 identical over 8 bases. The CDR3 has 15 residues. V shed 2 bases and J 4 bases; nucleotides not matched to a gene: 6. CDR1 is SGHTA, CDR2 FQGNSA, per germline. As DNA, the CDR3 is TGTGCCAGCAGCTTATTCCCGACAGGGGCCACTGAAGCTTTCTTT. Amino acids: CASSLFPTGATEAFF. The complete variable domain, with remaining parts taken from reference TRBV7-2 and TRBJ1-1, reads GAGVSQSPSNKVTEKGKDVELRCDPISGHTALYWYRQSLGQGLEFLIYFQGNSAPDKSGLPSDRFSAERTGGSVSTLTIQRTQQEDSAVYLCASSLFPTGATEAFFGQGTRLTVV.

This chain connects TRBV10-1 to TRBJ2-3; weak D call: TRBD2 (6 bases). This CDR3 region has 14 residues. Deletions cut 8 bases from V and 0 bases from J, with 12 bases between. The germline V gene encodes CDR1 WNHNN and CDR2 SYGVQD (reference sequence). The CDR3 loop reads CASGGSTSTDTQYF. As DNA, the CDR3 is TGCGCCAGCGGGGGGTCTACTAGCACAGATACGCAGTATTTT.

The J gene is TRBJ1-5, the V gene TRBV6-6; TRBD1 agrees at 7 bases. J gave up 3 bases and V 8 bases, and 7 bases lay outside the gene matches. This CDR3 spans 14 amino acids. CDR1 MNHNY and CDR2 SVGAGI come from the germline V gene (reference sequence). CDR3 bases: TGTGCCAGCTCGGACAGGTCAAACAATCAGCCCCAGCATTTT. Protein sequence: CASSDRSNNQPQHF.

The chain uses TRBV3-1 (or the pseudogene TRBV3-2) and TRBJ2-2; D unclear. CDR1 and CDR2 (germline): LGHDT, YNNKEL (reference sequence). CDR3 length: 14 residues. Trimming pared 1 base from V and 8 bases from J, leaving 11 bases between. The CDR3 nucleotides read TGTGCCAGCAGCCAAGTCCCCGGGCAAGGGGAGCTGTTTTTT. Translated, it gives CASSQVPGQGELFF.

CDR3 nucleotide sequence: TGTGCCAGCAGGGGAAGGTGGGGGGGCCTCAATGAGCAGTTCTTC. Translating it yields CASRGRWGGLNEQFF. The chain couples TRBV28 to TRBJ2-1; D perhaps matches TRBD2 (7 bases). CDR1 and CDR2 (germline): MDHEN, SYDVKM. Trimming removed 6 bases from V and 6 bases from J, with 18 bases in between. This CDR3 has 15 residues. Combining the CDR3 with reference TRBV28 and TRBJ2-1 gives the whole variable domain DVKVTQSSRYLVKRTGEKVFLECVQDMDHENMFWYRQDPGLGLRLIYFSYDVKMKEKGDIPEGYSVSREKKERFSLILESASTNQTSMYLCASRGRWGGLNEQFFGPGTRLTVL.

In DNA, the CDR3 is TGTGCCAGCTCACTCTCGTCGGATTTCTATGGCTACACCTTC. This sequence encodes CASSLSSDFYGYTF. V usage is TRBV18 and J usage is TRBJ1-2; D is uncertain. CDR1 and CDR2 from the germline V gene are KGHSH and LQKENI. The V gene lost 4 bases and the J gene lost 4 bases, with 13 bases spanning the gap. CDR3 size: 14 residues.

The chain employs TRBV9 and TRBJ2-5; the D call may be TRBD1 or TRBD2 (5 bases each). Germline CDR1 SGDLS, CDR2 YYNGEE. CDR3 length equals 15 residues. Trimming removed 0 bases from V and 5 bases from J, with 14 bases in between. CDR3 sequence reads: CASSVVGRAGETQYF. Written as DNA, the CDR3 is TGTGCCAGCAGCGTAGTAGGCAGGGCGGGCGAGACCCAGTACTTC.

This clone was observed a few times. Other DNA sequences in the same sample also yield this CDR3. The V call is TRBV7-2, the J call TRBJ1-2; the D is unclear. The V end lost 1 base, the J end lost 4 bases, and 10 bases lay between the germline ends. CDR1 and CDR2 (germline): SGHTA, FQGNSA. This CDR3 contains 14 residues. DNA of the CDR3: TGTGCCAGCAGCTTAGTCCATCGGGGCTATGGCTACACCTTC. Protein product: CASSLVHRGYGYTF.

V and J are TRBV29-1 and TRBJ2-7, with a tentative D call TRBD1 (6 bases). V lost 5 bases, J lost 2 bases, and 10 bases lay in between. Germline CDR1 SQVTM, CDR2 ANQGSEA. This CDR3 has 12 residues. The CDR3 reads CSVQGDTYEQYF. The CDR3 nucleotides read TGCAGCGTTCAAGGGGACACCTACGAGCAGTACTTC.

This clone was detected only once. This sequence joins TRBV2 and TRBJ1-5, with 8 bases matching TRBD1. V was pared by 6 bases and J by 3 bases, with 1 base of the junction left unmatched. This CDR3 region has 13 residues. The germline V gene encodes CDR1 SNHLY and CDR2 FYNNEI. This CDR3 reads CASRDRANQPQHF. The CDR3, as DNA: TGTGCCAGCAGGGACAGGGCCAATCAGCCCCAGCATTTT.